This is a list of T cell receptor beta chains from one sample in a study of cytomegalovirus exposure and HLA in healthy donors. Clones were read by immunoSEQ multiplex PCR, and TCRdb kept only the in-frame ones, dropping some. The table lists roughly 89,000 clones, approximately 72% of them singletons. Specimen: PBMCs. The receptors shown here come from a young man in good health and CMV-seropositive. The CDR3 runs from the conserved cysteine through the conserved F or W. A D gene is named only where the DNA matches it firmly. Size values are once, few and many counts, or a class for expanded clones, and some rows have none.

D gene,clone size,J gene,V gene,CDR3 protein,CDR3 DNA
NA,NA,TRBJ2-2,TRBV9,CASSVTSRGAGELFF,TGTGCCAGCAGCGTTACTAGCAGGGGGGCCGGGGAGCTGTTTTTT
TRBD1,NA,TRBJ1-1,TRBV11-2,CASSLVGVRGPGAFF,TGTGCCAGCAGCTTAGTAGGGGTCAGGGGGCCTGGGGCTTTCTTT
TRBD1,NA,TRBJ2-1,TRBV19,CASSMPDRGGNEQFF,TGTGCCAGTAGTATGCCGGACAGGGGGGGCAATGAGCAGTTCTTC
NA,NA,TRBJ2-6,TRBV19,CASSPGISGANVLTF,TGTGCCAGTAGTCCAGGGATCTCTGGGGCCAACGTCCTGACTTTC
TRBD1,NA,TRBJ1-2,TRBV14,CASSLGTAYGYTF,TGTGCCAGCAGCCTCGGGACAGCCTATGGCTACACCTTC
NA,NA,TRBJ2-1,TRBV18,CASSPPGSGGRNEQFF,TGTGCCAGCTCACCACCGGGCTCGGGGGGCCGCAATGAGCAGTTCTTC
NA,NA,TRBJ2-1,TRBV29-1,CSVEGAGLDYNEQFF,TGCAGCGTAGAGGGGGCGGGACTAGACTACAATGAGCAGTTCTTC
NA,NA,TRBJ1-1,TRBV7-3,CASSLTGRAGTEAFF,TGTGCCAGCAGCTTAACTGGCAGGGCGGGGACTGAAGCTTTCTTT
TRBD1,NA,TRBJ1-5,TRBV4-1,CASSQGQGVYSNQPQHF,TGCGCCAGCAGCCAAGGACAGGGGGTTTATAGCAATCAGCCCCAGCATTTT
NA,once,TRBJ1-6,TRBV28,CASSSARSLHF,TGTGCCAGCAGCTCAGCGCGGTCCCTCCACTTT
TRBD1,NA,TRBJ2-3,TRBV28,CASSATGVFTDTQYF,TGTGCCAGCAGTGCGACAGGGGTTTTCACAGATACGCAGTATTTT
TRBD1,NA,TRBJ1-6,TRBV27,CASSFRDRVSYNSPLHF,TGTGCCAGCAGTTTCCGGGACAGGGTTTCCTATAATTCACCCCTCCACTTT
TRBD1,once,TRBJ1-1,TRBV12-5,CASGRTGGGEAFF,TGTGCTAGTGGCCGGACAGGGGGCGGGGAAGCTTTCTTT
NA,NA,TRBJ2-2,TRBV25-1,CAGSESGWETGELFF,TGTGCCGGCAGTGAATCTGGGTGGGAGACCGGGGAGCTGTTTTTT
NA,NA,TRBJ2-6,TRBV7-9,CASSFSRDSSGANVLTF,TGTGCCAGCAGCTTTTCCCGGGATTCCTCTGGGGCCAACGTCCTGACTTTC
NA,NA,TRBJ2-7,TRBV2,CASSLLSSGEQYF,TGTGCCAGCAGTCTATTGTCCTCGGGCGAGCAGTACTTC
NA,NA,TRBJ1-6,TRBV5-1,CASSPRGLDSPLHF,TGCGCCAGCAGCCCCAGGGGTTTGGATTCACCCCTCCACTTT
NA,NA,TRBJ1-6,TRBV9,CASSVGSQDNSPLHF,TGTGCCAGCAGCGTAGGAAGCCAAGATAATTCACCCCTCCACTTT
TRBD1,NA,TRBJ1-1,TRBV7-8,CASSSRYRQGRYMNTEAFF,TGTGCCAGCAGCTCTAGATATCGACAGGGGCGCTACATGAACACTGAAGCTTTCTTT
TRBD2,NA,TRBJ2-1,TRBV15,CATSKRGTRWNEQFF,TGTGCCACCAGCAAGCGGGGTACCCGATGGAATGAGCAGTTCTTC
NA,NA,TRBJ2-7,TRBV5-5,CASEEGRDSFSYEQYF,TGTGCCAGCGAGGAGGGACGGGACAGCTTTTCCTACGAGCAGTACTTC
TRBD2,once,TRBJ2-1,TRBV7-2,CASVSRLAGSLYNEQFF,TGTGCCAGCGTAAGCCGACTAGCGGGGTCCCTTTACAATGAGCAGTTCTTC
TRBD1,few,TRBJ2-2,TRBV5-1,CASSQDRVATGELFF,TGCGCCAGCAGCCAGGACAGGGTGGCCACCGGGGAGCTGTTTTTT
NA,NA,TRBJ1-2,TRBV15,CATSRDRRGFAGYTF,TGTGCCACCAGCAGGGATAGGAGGGGATTTGCCGGCTACACCTTC
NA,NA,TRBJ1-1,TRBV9,CASSGESGNLNTEAFF,TGTGCCAGCAGCGGTGAATCAGGGAACCTGAACACTGAAGCTTTCTTT
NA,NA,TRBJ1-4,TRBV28,CASRVPGGPNEKLFF,TGTGCCAGCAGGGTCCCCGGGGGGCCTAATGAAAAACTGTTTTTT
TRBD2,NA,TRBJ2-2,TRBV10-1,CASRLADTGELFF,TGCGCCAGCAGACTAGCGGACACCGGGGAGCTGTTTTTT
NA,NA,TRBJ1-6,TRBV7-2,CASSGSQSYNSPLHF,TGTGCCAGCAGCGGATCACAGAGCTATAATTCACCCCTCCACTTT
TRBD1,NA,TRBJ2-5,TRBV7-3,CASSLTGEVGETQYF,TGTGCCAGCAGCTTGACAGGGGAGGTTGGAGAGACCCAGTACTTC
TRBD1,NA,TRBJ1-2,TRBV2,CASRGTENPYGYTF,TGTGCCAGCAGGGGGACAGAGAACCCCTATGGCTACACCTTC
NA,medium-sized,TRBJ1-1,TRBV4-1,CASSQEPGLNTEAFF,TGCGCCAGCAGCCAAGAACCGGGTTTGAACACTGAAGCTTTCTTT
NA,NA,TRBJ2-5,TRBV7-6,CASSLDAAGQETQYF,TGTGCCAGCAGCTTAGATGCCGCGGGCCAAGAGACCCAGTACTTC
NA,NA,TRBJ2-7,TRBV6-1,CASSESIPQQGLPYEQYF,TGTGCCAGCAGTGAAAGTATCCCTCAACAGGGATTACCTTACGAGCAGTACTTC
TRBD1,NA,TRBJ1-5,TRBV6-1,CASRRQGTANQPQHF,TGTGCCAGCAGAAGACAGGGGACAGCAAATCAGCCCCAGCATTTT
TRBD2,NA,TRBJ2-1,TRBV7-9,CASSAGLASNEQFF,TGTGCCAGCAGCGCGGGACTAGCGAGTAATGAGCAGTTCTTC
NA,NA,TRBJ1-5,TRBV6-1,CASSPYSNQPQHF,TGTGCCAGCAGCCCCTATAGCAATCAGCCCCAGCATTTT
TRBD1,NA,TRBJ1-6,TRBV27,CASSAGTGVGSPLHF,TGTGCCAGCAGTGCTGGGACAGGGGTAGGCTCACCCCTCCACTTT
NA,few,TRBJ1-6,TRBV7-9,CASSLEGVLQGSPLHF,TGTGCCAGCAGCTTAGAGGGGGTCCTTCAGGGCTCACCCCTCCACTTT
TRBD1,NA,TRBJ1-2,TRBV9,CASSDFETGAIYGYTF,TGTGCCAGCAGCGACTTTGAGACAGGGGCCATCTATGGCTACACCTTC
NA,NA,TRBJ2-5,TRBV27,CASSLGGRFLETQYF,TGTGCCAGCAGTCTAGGAGGCAGATTTTTGGAGACCCAGTACTTC